This T cell receptor (beta chain) was profiled in a study of cytomegalovirus exposure and HLA in healthy donors. Study context: Both the 120 validation repertoires and the approximately 700 first-cohort repertoires used the same platform, as reported by a later analysis. Regarding the study as a whole: TCR beta chains numbering some 150 were designated cytomegalovirus-associated. A subsequent analysis found that TCR clusters from the first cohort also tended to co-occur in the approximately 110 validation repertoires, with around 94% of cluster scores above 0. It was confirmed in vitro that a few of the CMV-associated chains were specific for CMV antigens.

Assay used: immunoSEQ multiplex PCR; TCRdb lists only in-frame clones, some missing. The data show 140,000 to 150,000 clones, approximately 90% seen once. Of note for this clone: Antigen unknown.

This TCR derives from a man between 18 and 29 years old in good health and CMV-seropositive. The sequenced sample consisted of PBMCs.

CDR3 loop: CASSWDSKTYEQYF. CDR3 in DNA: TGTGCCAGTAGTTGGGACAGCAAAACCTACGAGCAGTACTTC. The J gene is TRBJ2-7, the V gene TRBV19, with 7 positions matching TRBD1. The length of the CDR3 is 14 residues. Unmatched junction bases numbered 6, after V lost 5 bases and J lost 2 bases. Germline assignment: CDR1 LNHDA and CDR2 SQIVND (reference sequence). Full variable domain (missing parts from reference TRBV19 and TRBJ2-7): DGGITQSPKYLFRKEGQNVTLSCEQNLNHDAMYWYRQDPGQGLRLIYYSQIVNDFQKGDIAEGYSVSREKKESFPLTVTSAQKNPTAFYLCASSWDSKTYEQYFGPGTRLTVT.